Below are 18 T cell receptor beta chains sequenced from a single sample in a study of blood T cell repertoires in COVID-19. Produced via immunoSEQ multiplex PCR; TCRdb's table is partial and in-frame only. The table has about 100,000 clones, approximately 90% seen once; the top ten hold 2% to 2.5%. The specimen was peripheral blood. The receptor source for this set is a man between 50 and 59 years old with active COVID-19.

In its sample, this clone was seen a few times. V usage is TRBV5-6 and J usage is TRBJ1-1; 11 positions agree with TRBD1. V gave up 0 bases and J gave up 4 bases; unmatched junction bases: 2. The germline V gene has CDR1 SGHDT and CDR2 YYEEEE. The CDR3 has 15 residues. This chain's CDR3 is CASSLAGTGGTEAFF. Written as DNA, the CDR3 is TGTGCCAGCAGCTTGGCCGGGACAGGGGGCACTGAAGCTTTCTTT.

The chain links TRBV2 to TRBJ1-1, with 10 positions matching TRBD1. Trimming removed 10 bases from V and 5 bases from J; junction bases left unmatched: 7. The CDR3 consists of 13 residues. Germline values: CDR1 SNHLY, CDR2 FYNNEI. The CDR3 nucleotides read TGTGCCACCTCTATGGACAGGGGGACTGAAGCTTTCTTT. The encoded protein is CATSMDRGTEAFF.

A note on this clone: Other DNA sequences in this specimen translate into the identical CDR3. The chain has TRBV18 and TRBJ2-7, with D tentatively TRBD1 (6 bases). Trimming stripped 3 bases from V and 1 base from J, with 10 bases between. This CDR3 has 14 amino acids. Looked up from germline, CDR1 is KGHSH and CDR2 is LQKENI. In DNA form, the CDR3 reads TGTGCCAGCTCACCTGCAACAGGGTCCTACGAGCAGTACTTC. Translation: CASSPATGSYEQYF.

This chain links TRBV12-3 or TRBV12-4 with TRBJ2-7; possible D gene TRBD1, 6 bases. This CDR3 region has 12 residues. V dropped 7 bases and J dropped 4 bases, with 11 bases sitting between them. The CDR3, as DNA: TGTGCCAGCACCCAACAGGGTTACGAGCAGTACTTC. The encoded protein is CASTQQGYEQYF.

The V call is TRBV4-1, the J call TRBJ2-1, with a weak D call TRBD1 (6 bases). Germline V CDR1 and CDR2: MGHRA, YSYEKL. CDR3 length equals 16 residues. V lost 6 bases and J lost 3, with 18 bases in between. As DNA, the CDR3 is TGCGCCAGCAGTCAACCTCACCAGGGGCTCTACAATGAGCAGTTCTTC. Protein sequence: CASSQPHQGLYNEQFF.

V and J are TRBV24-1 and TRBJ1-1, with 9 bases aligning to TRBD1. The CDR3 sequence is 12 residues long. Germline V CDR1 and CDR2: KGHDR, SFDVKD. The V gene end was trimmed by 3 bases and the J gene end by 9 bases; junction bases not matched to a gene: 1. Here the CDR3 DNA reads TGTGCCACCAGTGATGGGACAGGGAAAGCTTTCTTT. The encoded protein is CATSDGTGKAFF.

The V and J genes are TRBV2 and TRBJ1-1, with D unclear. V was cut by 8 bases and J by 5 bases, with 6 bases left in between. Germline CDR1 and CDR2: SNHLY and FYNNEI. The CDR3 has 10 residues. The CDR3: CASRRTEAFF. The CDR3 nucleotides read TGTGCCAGCCGGCGGACTGAAGCTTTCTTT.

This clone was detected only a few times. The CDR3 reads CASSLGEGPGYGYTF. CDR3 sequence (DNA): TGTGCCAGCAGCTTAGGGGAGGGGCCTGGCTATGGCTACACCTTC. The chain links TRBV7-9 to TRBJ1-2, with D possibly matching TRBD1 (5 bases). V was shortened by 1 base and J by 4 bases, with 13 bases between the two germline ends. This CDR3 is 15 amino acids long. Germline V gives CDR1 SEHNR, CDR2 FQNEAQ (reference sequence).

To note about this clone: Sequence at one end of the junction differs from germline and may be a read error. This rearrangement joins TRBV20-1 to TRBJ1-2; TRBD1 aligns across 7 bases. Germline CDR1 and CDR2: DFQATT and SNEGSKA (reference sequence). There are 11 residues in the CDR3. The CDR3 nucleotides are TGCAGTGCTCCTTTACAGGGGTTCCCCTTCTTC. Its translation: CSAPLQGFPFF.

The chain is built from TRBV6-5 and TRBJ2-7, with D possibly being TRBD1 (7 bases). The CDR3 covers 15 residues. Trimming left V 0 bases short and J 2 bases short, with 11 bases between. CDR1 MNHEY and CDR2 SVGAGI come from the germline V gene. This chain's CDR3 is CASSYSRDSPYEQYF. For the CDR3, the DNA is TGTGCCAGCAGTTACTCGCGGGACAGCCCCTACGAGCAGTACTTC.

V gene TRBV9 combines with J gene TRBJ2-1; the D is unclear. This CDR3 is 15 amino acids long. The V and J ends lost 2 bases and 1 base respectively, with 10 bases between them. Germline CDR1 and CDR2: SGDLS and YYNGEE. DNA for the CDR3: TGTGCCAGCAGCGTGACCGACTCGTCCTACAATGAGCAGTTCTTC. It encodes CASSVTDSSYNEQFF. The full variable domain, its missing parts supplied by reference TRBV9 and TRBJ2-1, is DSGVTQTPKHLITATGQRVTLRCSPRSGDLSVYWYQQSLDQGLQFLIQYYNGEERAKGNILERFSAQQFPDLHSELNLSSLELGDSALYFCASSVTDSSYNEQFFGPGTRLTVL.

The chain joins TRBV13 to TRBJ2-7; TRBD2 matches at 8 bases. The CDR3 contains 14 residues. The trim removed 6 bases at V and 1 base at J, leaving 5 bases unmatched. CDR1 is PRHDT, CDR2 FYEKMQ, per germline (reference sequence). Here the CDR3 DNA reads TGTGCCAGCAGGCCGGCGGGGGGTTCCTACGAGCAGTACTTC. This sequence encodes CASRPAGGSYEQYF.

This CDR3 reads CASRQLTNEKLFF. Here the CDR3 DNA reads TGTGCCAGTAGACAGCTAACTAATGAAAAACTGTTTTTT. The V and J genes are TRBV19 and TRBJ1-4; no clear D. V was trimmed by 6 bases and J by 1 base, leaving 6 bases between them. The CDR3 covers 13 residues. Germline lookup yields CDR1 LNHDA and CDR2 SQIVND (reference sequence).

The CDR3 DNA follows: TGTGCCAGCAGCCAAGAGTCTACAGGGCGTTCACCCCTCCACTTT. Translated: CASSQESTGRSPLHF. This chain joins TRBV14 and TRBJ1-6, with D maybe TRBD1 (6 bases). Trimming stripped 0 bases from V and 9 bases from J, with 12 bases between. Germline CDR1 is SGHDN and CDR2 is FVKESK. This CDR3 comprises 15 residues.

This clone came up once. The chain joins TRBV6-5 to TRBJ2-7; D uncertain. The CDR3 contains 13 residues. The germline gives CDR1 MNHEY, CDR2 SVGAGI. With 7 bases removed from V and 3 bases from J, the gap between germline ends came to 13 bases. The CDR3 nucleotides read TGTGCCAGCAAGGCCAGTTGGAGCTACGAGCAGTACTTC. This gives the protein CASKASWSYEQYF.

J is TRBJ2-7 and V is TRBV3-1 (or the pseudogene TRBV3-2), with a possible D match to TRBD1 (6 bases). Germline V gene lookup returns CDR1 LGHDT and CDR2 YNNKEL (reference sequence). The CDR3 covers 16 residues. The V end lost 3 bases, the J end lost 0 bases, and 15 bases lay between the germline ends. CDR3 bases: TGTGCCAGCAGCCATTTGATAACAGGGAGCTCCTACGAGCAGTACTTC. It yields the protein CASSHLITGSSYEQYF.

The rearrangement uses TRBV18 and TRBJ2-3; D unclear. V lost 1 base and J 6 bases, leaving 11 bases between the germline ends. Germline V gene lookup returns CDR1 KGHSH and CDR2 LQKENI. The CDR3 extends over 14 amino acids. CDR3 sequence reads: CASSPLGATDTQYF. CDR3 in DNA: TGTGCCAGCTCACCACTGGGCGCCACTGATACGCAGTATTTT.

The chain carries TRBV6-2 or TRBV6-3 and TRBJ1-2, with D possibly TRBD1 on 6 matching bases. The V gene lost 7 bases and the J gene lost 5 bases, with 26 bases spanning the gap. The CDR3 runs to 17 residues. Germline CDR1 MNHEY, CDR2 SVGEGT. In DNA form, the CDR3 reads TGTGCCAGCACCCCCGGGGCCGACCTCAGGGGCCCGTATGGCTACACCTTC. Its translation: CASTPGADLRGPYGYTF.